These T cell receptor beta chains were read from a single sample in a study of shared clonotypes between healthy human individuals. The data were produced by immunoSEQ multiplex PCR, yet TCRdb's version contains in-frame clones alone and is incomplete. The sample holds 600,000 to 750,000 clones, roughly 72% seen once. The sequencing input was memory CD4+ T cells sorted from blood. All receptors derive from a young woman in good health. Both conserved end residues are part of each CDR3. The D gene is left open where the match is weak. For some rows the clone size is stated as once, few or many, or as a class when expanded; others skip it.

D	size	J	V	DNA	CDR3
TRBD2	.	TRBJ2-3	TRBV28	TGTGCCAGCAGTTACGGGGGGAGTGCCGTAGATACGCAGTATTTT	CASSYGGSAVDTQYF
.	.	TRBJ2-7	TRBV18	TGTGCCAGCTCACAAGACGGTTACGAGCAGTACTTC	CASSQDGYEQYF
.	.	TRBJ1-1	TRBV10-1	TGCGCCAGCAGTGCCCTCGGGGTCGGTGGTACTGAAGCTTTCTTT	CASSALGVGGTEAFF
TRBD1	.	TRBJ1-2	TRBV28	TGTGCCAGCAGTGGATCCGGGACAGGGTACTTTCGGGGCTACACCTTC	CASSGSGTGYFRGYTF
TRBD2	.	TRBJ2-7	TRBV6-5	TGTGCCGTCGCCCCGGGACTAGCAAGGGAGCAGTACTTC	CAVAPGLAREQYF
.	.	TRBJ2-3	TRBV12-5	TGTGCTAGTGGCCCCCACGGGAGAGCAGATACGCAGTATTTT	CASGPHGRADTQYF
.	.	TRBJ1-1	TRBV10-3	TGTGCCATCAGTGTATTCGGGGGAGTGAGGACTGAAGCTTTCTTT	CAISVFGGVRTEAFF
TRBD1	.	TRBJ1-4	TRBV9	TGTGCCAGCAGCCTCGCTGGGACAGGGGTAGAAAAACTGTTTTTT	CASSLAGTGVEKLFF
.	.	TRBJ1-4	TRBV5-1	TGCGCCAGCAGCCAAGTCGGCGGGAGTCATGAAAAACTGTTTTTT	CASSQVGGSHEKLFF
.	few	TRBJ2-3	TRBV6-6	TGTGCCAGCAGTTACGGGGGAATTACGCAGTATTTT	CASSYGGITQYF
.	.	TRBJ2-2	TRBV30	TGTGCCTGGAGTCGCGGGGGCGCGGGCACCGGGGAGCTGTTTTTT	CAWSRGGAGTGELFF
.	.	TRBJ2-7	TRBV6-5	TGTGCCAGCAGTTACTCGGACGGGCCCTACGAGCAGTACTTC	CASSYSDGPYEQYF
.	.	TRBJ1-1	TRBV5-6	TGTGCCAGCAGCTCCCAGGGCTGGAACACTGAAGCTTTCTTT	CASSSQGWNTEAFF
.	.	TRBJ2-3	TRBV11-2	TGTGCCAGCAGCTTAGTTACTCCAGGCGCAGATACGCAGTATTTT	CASSLVTPGADTQYF
.	once	TRBJ1-4	TRBV6-5	TGTGCCAGCAGTTTTAACAGGGTCGCTCGAGGCGAAAAACTGTTTTTT	CASSFNRVARGEKLFF
.	.	TRBJ1-2	TRBV6-5	TGTGCCAGCAGTTACTCGAACAGGGAGGGCTACACCTTC	CASSYSNREGYTF
TRBD2	few	TRBJ2-7	TRBV11-3	TGTGCCAGCAGCACTACTCTAGCGGGGCCCCACTTC	CASSTTLAGPHF
.	.	TRBJ1-1	TRBV10-2	TGCGCCAGCAGTGAGTCGTCATGGGGATTAGAGACTGAAGCTTTCTTT	CASSESSWGLETEAFF
.	.	TRBJ2-5	TRBV15	TGTGCCACCAGCAATCCGGCGGGGAGACAAGAGACCCAGTACTTC	CATSNPAGRQETQYF
TRBD1	.	TRBJ1-2	TRBV5-1	TGCGCCAGCAGCTTGGCGCAGGGGGGTGGCTACACCTTC	CASSLAQGGGYTF
.	.	TRBJ1-2	TRBV14	TGTGCCAGCAGCCAATCCTTTAACTATGGCTACACCTTC	CASSQSFNYGYTF
.	few	TRBJ1-2	TRBV2	TGTGCCAGCAGTGAAGAGGAGGGTTTAGACTATGGCTACACCTTC	CASSEEEGLDYGYTF
.	.	TRBJ2-2	TRBV29-1	TGCAGCGTGATGCAGGGTGCCGGGGAGCTGTTTTTT	CSVMQGAGELFF
.	few	TRBJ2-4	TRBV5-1	TGCGCCAGCAGCTGGAGCCCGGAGTACTTC	CASSWSPEYF
.	.	TRBJ2-5	TRBV19	TGTGCCAGTAGAAGGACGCAGGGAGGAGAGGAGACCCAGTACTTC	CASRRTQGGEETQYF
TRBD1	.	TRBJ1-6	TRBV6-6	TGTGCCAGCAGCCTCGGACAGGGCGGCTCACCCCTCCACTTT	CASSLGQGGSPLHF
.	.	TRBJ2-2	TRBV7-8	TGTGCCAGCAGCTTAGAATTATCCGGGGAGCTGTTTTTT	CASSLELSGELFF
TRBD2	.	TRBJ2-1	TRBV5-1	TGCGCCAGCAGGCGTATACTAGCGGACAATGAGCAGTTCTTC	CASRRILADNEQFF
.	.	TRBJ1-5	TRBV7-9	TGTGCCAGCGCTAGGGGCAATCAGCCCCAGCATTTT	CASARGNQPQHF
.	.	TRBJ1-2	TRBV7-1	TGTGCCAGCAGCCTTAACCCGACTGGCTACACCTTC	CASSLNPTGYTF
.	.	TRBJ1-2	TRBV2	TGTGCCAGCAGTGAATGGGGGGGCTATGGCTACACCTTC	CASSEWGGYGYTF
TRBD1	.	TRBJ1-1	TRBV6-5	TGTGCCAGCAGACCAGGGGGGTGGGACACTGAAGCTTTCTTT	CASRPGGWDTEAFF
TRBD1	.	TRBJ2-2	TRBV6-6	TGTGCCAGCAGGACAGGGGGGAGGAACACCGGGGAGCTGTTTTTT	CASRTGGRNTGELFF
TRBD2	.	TRBJ2-7	TRBV11-2	TGTGCCAGCAGCCGCGGGACTAGCGGGGAGCAGTACTTC	CASSRGTSGEQYF
TRBD1	few	TRBJ2-2	TRBV11-2	TGTGCCAGCAGCTTAGGGACAGGGTACACCGGGGAGCTGTTTTTT	CASSLGTGYTGELFF
.	many	TRBJ1-2	TRBV28	TGTGCCAGCAGTTCCTCAGGGAGTGGCTACACCTTC	CASSSSGSGYTF
.	.	TRBJ2-7	TRBV12-1	TGTGCCAGCAACTTTGATCATGTCGGCTACGAGCAGTACTTC	CASNFDHVGYEQYF
TRBD2	.	TRBJ2-5	TRBV7-2	TGTGCCAGCAGCAAGGGACTAGCGGGGTTAGAGACCCAGTACTTC	CASSKGLAGLETQYF
.	.	TRBJ1-2	TRBV6-6	TGTGCCAGCAGTTACACCACTGACAAGAACTATGGCTACACCTTC	CASSYTTDKNYGYTF
.	.	TRBJ2-7	TRBV29-1	TGCAGCGCCCAGGGATACTACGAGCAGTACTTC	CSAQGYYEQYF
TRBD1	.	TRBJ1-4	TRBV19	TGTGCCAGTAGGAGCCGCCCCAGGGGGGGTGAAAAACTGTTTTTT	CASRSRPRGGEKLFF
TRBD1	.	TRBJ1-2	TRBV5-1	TGCGCCAGCAGCTTGGAGACAGGGTATGGCTACACCTTC	CASSLETGYGYTF
.	.	TRBJ2-3	TRBV20-1	TGCAGTGCTAGAGGGGCAACGCAGTATTTT	CSARGATQYF
.	.	TRBJ1-5	TRBV2	TGTGCCAGCAGAGAACACGAAATTAGCAATCAGCCCCAGCATTTT	CASREHEISNQPQHF
TRBD2	.	TRBJ2-1	TRBV27	TGTGCCAGCCGGAGGACTAGCGGTGGGTACAATGAGCAGTTCTTC	CASRRTSGGYNEQFF
TRBD1	.	TRBJ2-5	TRBV19	TGTGCCAGTGGAACGAGACAGGGGGGGAGAGAGACCCAGTACTTC	CASGTRQGGRETQYF
.	.	TRBJ2-5	TRBV28	TGTGCCAGCAGTTCCGCAGGGTTGGGACTTACCCAAGAGACCCAGTACTTC	CASSSAGLGLTQETQYF
.	.	TRBJ2-5	TRBV5-1	TGCGCCAGCAGCTTGAGAATCGGGCGTCTTCAAGAGACCCAGTACTTC	CASSLRIGRLQETQYF
.	many	TRBJ2-3	TRBV18	TGTGCCAGCTCAGTGGACTACTTAAGCACAGATACGCAGTATTTT	CASSVDYLSTDTQYF
TRBD1	few	TRBJ1-2	TRBV6-5	TGTGCCAGCAGAGCCGGGACAGGGGGCGCGGGCTACACCTTC	CASRAGTGGAGYTF
TRBD2	.	TRBJ2-7	TRBV11-2	TGTGCCAGCAGGAGGGAGGGGAACGAGCAGTACTTC	CASRREGNEQYF
TRBD2	.	TRBJ2-1	TRBV10-1	TGCGCCAGCAGTGAGTCAAGCGGGAGAACCTACAATGAGCAGTTCTTC	CASSESSGRTYNEQFF
TRBD1	few	TRBJ1-5	TRBV7-6	TGTGCCAGCAGCCGACAGGGCGACCAGCCCCAGCATTTT	CASSRQGDQPQHF
.	.	TRBJ2-7	TRBV6-1	TGTGCCAGCATCGCTGGTGGGACGGCGAACTACGAGCAGTACTTC	CASIAGGTANYEQYF
.	once	TRBJ2-7	TRBV27	TGTGCCACCTCAGGGCAATTTAACGAGCAGTACTTC	CATSGQFNEQYF